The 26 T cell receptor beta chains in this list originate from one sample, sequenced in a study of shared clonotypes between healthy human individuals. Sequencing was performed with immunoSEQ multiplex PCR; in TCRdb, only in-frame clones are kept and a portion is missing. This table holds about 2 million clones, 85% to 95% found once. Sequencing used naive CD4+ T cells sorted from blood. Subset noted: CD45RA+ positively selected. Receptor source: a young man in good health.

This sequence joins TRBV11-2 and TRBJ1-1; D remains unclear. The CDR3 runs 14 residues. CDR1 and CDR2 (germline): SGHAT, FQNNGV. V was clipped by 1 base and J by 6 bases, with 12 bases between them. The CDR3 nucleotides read TGTGCCAGCAGCTTAGTCCCGAGGAGCGCTGAAGCTTTCTTT. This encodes CASSLVPRSAEAFF.

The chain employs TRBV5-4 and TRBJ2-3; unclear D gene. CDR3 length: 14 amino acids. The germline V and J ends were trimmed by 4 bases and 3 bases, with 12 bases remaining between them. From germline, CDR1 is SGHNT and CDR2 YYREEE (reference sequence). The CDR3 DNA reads TGTGCCAGCAGCGCGCTAGAGCCGACAGATACGCAGTATTTT. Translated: CASSALEPTDTQYF. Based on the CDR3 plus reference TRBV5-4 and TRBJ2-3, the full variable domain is ETGVTQSPTHLIKTRGQQVTLRCSSQSGHNTVSWYQQALGQGPQFIFQYYREEENGRGNFPPRFSGLQFPNYSSELNVNALELDDSALYLCASSALEPTDTQYFGPGTRLTVL.

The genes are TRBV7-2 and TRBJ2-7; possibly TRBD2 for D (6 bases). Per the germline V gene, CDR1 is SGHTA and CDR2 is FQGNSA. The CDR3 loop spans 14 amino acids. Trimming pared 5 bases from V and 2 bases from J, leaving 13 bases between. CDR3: CASSSSGTAYEQYF. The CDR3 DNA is TGTGCCAGCAGCAGTAGCGGTACCGCCTACGAGCAGTACTTC.

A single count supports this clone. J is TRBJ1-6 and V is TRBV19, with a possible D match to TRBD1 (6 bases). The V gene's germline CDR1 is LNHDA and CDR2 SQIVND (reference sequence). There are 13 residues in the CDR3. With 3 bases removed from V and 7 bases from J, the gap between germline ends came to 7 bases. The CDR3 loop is CASSIGQNSPLHF. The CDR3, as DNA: TGTGCCAGTAGTATCGGACAGAATTCACCCCTCCACTTT.

The CDR3 region has the DNA TGTGCCATCAGTCGTACAGGGGGCGCACCCTATGGCTACACCTTC. It translates to CAISRTGGAPYGYTF. This chain connects TRBV10-3 to TRBJ1-2; 9 positions agree with TRBD1. In germline, CDR1 is ENHRY, CDR2 SYGVKD. The CDR3 is made up of 15 amino acids. Losses at the gene ends were 5 bases for V and 4 bases for J; bases not matched to a gene: 8.

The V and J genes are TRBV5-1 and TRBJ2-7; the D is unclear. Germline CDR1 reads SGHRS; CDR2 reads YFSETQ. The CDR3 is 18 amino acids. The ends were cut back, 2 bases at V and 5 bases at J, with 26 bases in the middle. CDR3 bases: TGCGCCAGCAGCTTTAACCCACTCCAGGTTTCCCCCAAGGACGAGCAGTACTTC. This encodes CASSFNPLQVSPKDEQYF.

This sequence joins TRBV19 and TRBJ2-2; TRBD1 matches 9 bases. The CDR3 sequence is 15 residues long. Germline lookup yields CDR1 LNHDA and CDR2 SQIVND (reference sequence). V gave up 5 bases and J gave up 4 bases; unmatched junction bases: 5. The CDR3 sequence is CASSFGTGLTGELFF. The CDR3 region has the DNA TGTGCCAGTAGTTTCGGGACAGGGCTCACCGGGGAGCTGTTTTTT.

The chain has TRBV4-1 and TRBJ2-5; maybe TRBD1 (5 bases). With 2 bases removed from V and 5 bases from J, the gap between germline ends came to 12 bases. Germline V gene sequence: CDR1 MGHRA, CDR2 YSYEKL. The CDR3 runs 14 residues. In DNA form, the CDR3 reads TGCGCCAGCAGCCAAAGGACAACCGTGGAGACCCAGTACTTC. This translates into CASSQRTTVETQYF.

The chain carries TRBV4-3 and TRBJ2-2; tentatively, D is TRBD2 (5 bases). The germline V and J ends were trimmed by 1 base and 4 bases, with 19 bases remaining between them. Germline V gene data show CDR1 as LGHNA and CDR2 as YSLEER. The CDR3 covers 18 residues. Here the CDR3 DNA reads TGCGCCAGCAGCCAAGTATCGAACCCGGGGAGTCCCACCGGGGAGCTGTTTTTT. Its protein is CASSQVSNPGSPTGELFF.

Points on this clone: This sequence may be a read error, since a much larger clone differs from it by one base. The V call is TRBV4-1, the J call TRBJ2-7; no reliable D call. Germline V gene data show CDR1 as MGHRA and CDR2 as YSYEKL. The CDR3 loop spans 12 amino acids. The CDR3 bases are TGCGCCAGCAGCCAAGACTCCTACGAGCAGCACTTC. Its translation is CASSQDSYEQHF.

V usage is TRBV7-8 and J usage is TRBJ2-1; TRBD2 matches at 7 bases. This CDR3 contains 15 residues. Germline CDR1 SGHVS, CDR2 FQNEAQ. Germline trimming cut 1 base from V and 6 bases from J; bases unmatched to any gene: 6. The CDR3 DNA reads TGTGCCAGCAGCTTAGGACTAGCCCTCCCCAATGAGCAGTTCTTC. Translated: CASSLGLALPNEQFF.

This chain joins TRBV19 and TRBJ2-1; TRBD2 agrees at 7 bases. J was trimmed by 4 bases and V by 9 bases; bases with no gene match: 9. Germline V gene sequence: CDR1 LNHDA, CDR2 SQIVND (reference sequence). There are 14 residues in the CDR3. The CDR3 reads CASRPLAAYNEQFF. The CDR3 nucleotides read TGTGCCAGCAGACCGCTAGCGGCTTACAATGAGCAGTTCTTC.

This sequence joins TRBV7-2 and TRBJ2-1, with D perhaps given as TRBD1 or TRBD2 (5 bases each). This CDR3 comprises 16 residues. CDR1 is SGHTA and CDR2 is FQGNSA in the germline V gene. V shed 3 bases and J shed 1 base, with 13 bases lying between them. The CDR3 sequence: CASSFPGWGSYNEQFF. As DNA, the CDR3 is TGTGCCAGCAGCTTTCCAGGGTGGGGGTCCTACAATGAGCAGTTCTTC.

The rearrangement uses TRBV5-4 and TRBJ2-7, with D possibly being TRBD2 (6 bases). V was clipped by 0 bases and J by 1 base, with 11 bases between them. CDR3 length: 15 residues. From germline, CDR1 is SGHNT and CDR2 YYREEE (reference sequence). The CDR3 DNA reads TGTGCCAGCAGCTTGGGCGGGAAAGCTTCCTACGAGCAGTACTTC. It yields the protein CASSLGGKASYEQYF.

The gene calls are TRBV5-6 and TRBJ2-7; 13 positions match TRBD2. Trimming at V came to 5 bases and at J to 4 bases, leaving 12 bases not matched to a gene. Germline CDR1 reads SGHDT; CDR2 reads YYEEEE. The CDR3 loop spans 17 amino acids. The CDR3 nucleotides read TGTGCCAGCAGTTTCTTCGGGACTAGCGGGAAGTCGTACGAGCAGTACTTC. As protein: CASSFFGTSGKSYEQYF.

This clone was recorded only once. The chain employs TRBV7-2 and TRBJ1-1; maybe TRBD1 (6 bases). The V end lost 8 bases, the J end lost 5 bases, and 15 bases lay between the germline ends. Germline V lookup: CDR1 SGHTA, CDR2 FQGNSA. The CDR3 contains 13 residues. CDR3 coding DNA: TGTGCCAGCGTACCCGGGACAAGTACTGAAGCTTTCTTT. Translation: CASVPGTSTEAFF. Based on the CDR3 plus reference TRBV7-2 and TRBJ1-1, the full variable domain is GAGVSQSPSNKVTEKGKDVELRCDPISGHTALYWYRQSLGQGLEFLIYFQGNSAPDKSGLPSDRFSAERTGGSVSTLTIQRTQQEDSAVYLCASVPGTSTEAFFGQGTRLTVV.

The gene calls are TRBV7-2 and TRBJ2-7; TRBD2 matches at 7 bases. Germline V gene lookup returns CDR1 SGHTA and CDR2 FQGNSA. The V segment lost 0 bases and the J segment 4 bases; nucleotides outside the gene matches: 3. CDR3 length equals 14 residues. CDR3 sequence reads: CASSLARLAYEQYF. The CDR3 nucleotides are TGTGCCAGCAGCTTAGCGAGACTAGCTTACGAGCAGTACTTC.

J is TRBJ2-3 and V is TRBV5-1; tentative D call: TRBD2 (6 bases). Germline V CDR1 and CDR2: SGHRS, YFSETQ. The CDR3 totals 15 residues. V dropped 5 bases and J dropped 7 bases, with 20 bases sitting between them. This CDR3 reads CASSLTEGPYNTQYF. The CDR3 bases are TGCGCCAGCAGTTTGACGGAGGGACCGTACAATACGCAGTATTTT.

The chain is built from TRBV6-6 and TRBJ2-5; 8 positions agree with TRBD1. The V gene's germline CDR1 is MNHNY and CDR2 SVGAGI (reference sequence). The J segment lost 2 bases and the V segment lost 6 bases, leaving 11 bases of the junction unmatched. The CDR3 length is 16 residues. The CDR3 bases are TGTGCCAGCAGCCTGAAGCTGAGACAGGGGCAAGAGACCCAGTACTTC. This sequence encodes CASSLKLRQGQETQYF.

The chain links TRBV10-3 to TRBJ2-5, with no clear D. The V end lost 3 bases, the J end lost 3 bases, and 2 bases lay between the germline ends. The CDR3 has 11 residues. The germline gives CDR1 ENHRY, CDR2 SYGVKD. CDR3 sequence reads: CAISEKETQYF. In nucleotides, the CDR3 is TGTGCCATCAGTGAAAAAGAGACCCAGTACTTC.

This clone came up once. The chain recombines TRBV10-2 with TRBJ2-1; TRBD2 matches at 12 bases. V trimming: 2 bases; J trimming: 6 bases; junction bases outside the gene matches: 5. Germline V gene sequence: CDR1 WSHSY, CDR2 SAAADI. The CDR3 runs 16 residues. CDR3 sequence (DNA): TGCGCCAGCAGTGAGCCCGGACTAGCGGGACCCAATGAGCAGTTCTTC. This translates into CASSEPGLAGPNEQFF.

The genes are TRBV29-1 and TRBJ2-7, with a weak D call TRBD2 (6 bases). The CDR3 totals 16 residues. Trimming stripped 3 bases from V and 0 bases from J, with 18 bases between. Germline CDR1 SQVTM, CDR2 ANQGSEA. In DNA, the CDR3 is TGCAGCGTTGACGGCGGGGCGGGACGGTCCTCCTACGAGCAGTACTTC. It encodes CSVDGGAGRSSYEQYF.

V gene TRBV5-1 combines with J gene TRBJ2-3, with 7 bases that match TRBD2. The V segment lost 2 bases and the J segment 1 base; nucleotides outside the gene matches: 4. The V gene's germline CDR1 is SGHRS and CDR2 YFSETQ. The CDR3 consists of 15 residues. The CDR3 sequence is CASSFIAGGTDTQYF. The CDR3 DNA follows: TGCGCCAGCAGCTTTATAGCGGGTGGCACAGATACGCAGTATTTT.

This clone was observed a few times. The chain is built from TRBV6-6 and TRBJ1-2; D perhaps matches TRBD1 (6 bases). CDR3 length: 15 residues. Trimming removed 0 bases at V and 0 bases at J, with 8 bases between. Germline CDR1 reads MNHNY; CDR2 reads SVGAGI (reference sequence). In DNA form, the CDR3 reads TGTGCCAGCAGTTACTCACAGGGTCCTAACTATGGCTACACCTTC. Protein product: CASSYSQGPNYGYTF.

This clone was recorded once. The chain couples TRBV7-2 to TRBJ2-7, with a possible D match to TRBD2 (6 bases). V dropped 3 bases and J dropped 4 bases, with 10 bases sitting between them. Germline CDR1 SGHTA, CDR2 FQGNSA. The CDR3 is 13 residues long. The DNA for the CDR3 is TGTGCCAGCAGCTTGAAAGGGAGGTACGAGCAGTACTTC. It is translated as CASSLKGRYEQYF.

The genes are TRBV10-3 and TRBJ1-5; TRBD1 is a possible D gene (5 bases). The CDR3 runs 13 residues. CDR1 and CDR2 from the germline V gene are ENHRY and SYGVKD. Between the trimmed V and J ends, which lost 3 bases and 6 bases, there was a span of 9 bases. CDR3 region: CAISDGGSQPQHF. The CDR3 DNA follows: TGTGCCATCAGTGATGGGGGGAGTCAGCCCCAGCATTTT.